These 19 T cell receptor delta chains share one sample of origin, sequenced in a study of gamma-delta chains in newborns, infants, children. TCRdb redid clone calling on the reads using CATT. The sample gives about 6,900 delta-chain clones, about 11% of which show up once; 6% to 8% is in the top ten. The sequencing sample was made of blood. These TCRs come from a child who was a newborn, infant or young child, either healthy, febrile or measles-vaccinated (not recorded which).

The V and J genes are TRDV2 and TRDJ1; 13 positions match TRDD3. Trimming at V came to 3 bases and at J to 0 bases, leaving 9 bases not matched to a gene. CDR1 and CDR2 from the germline V gene are GEAIGNYY and EKD. This CDR3 contains 18 residues. CDR3 bases: TGTGCCTGTGACCCCGTACTGGGGGATACGATAAACACCGATAAACTCATCTTT. Its translation is CACDPVLGDTINTDKLIF.

The chain uses TRDV3 and TRDJ1; D unclear. Germline V gene lookup returns CDR1 TVYSNPD and CDR2 GDNSRS (reference sequence). This CDR3 contains 14 residues. Trimming took off 0 bases at V and 3 bases at J, with 14 bases between the two ends. DNA for the CDR3: TGTGCCTTTAGGGTCCCGTGGCGCCCCGATAAACTCATCTTT. Translation gives CAFRVPWRPDKLIF.

This clone was seen a handful of times. The protein held in TCRdb is that of a much larger clone and does not match this DNA's translation at residue 6, likely because of a read error; the protein shown is translated from the DNA. This chain links TRDV2 with TRDJ1; TRDD3 aligns across 12 bases. Matching the DNA to germline supplied the J gene, which TCRdb does not give. The CDR3 extends over 16 amino acids. Germline CDR1 is GEAIGNYY and CDR2 is EKD. Unmatched junction bases numbered 6, after V lost 3 bases and J lost 2 bases. CDR3 in amino acids: CACDAVLGDTTDKLIF. CDR3 coding DNA: TGTGCCTGTGACGCCGTACTGGGGGATACAACCGATAAACTCATCTTT.

This clone turned up a few times. CDR3 sequence reads: CACDTSWGGSWDTRQMFF. The CDR3 region has the DNA TGTGCCTGTGACACCTCCTGGGGGGGCTCCTGGGACACCCGACAGATGTTTTTC. The rearrangement joins TRDV2 to TRDJ3; 7 bases are a match to TRDD3. TCRdb supplies no J gene; here it was assigned by aligning the nucleotide sequence to germline. The CDR3 runs 18 residues. Germline lookup yields CDR1 GEAIGNYY and CDR2 EKD. The trim removed 0 bases at V and 0 bases at J, leaving 4 bases unmatched.

The rearrangement links TRDV2 to TRDJ1; 7 nucleotides agree with TRDD3. The J gene was missing in TCRdb and was found by matching the end of the DNA to germline. From germline, CDR1 is GEAIGNYY and CDR2 EKD. Trimming at V came to 0 bases and at J to 7 bases, leaving 25 bases not matched to a gene. The CDR3 length is 20 residues. The CDR3 region is CACDTVGGGGRMKDEGKLIF. The CDR3 region has the DNA TGTGCCTGTGACACCGTTGGAGGTGGGGGACGAATGAAGGATGAAGGTAAACTCATCTTT.

This clone was found a few times. At residue 6, the TCRdb protein departs from the DNA translation, so the protein shown here was derived from the DNA itself. V is TRDV2 and J is TRDJ1, with a tentative D call TRDD2 (5 bases). Germline V gives CDR1 GEAIGNYY, CDR2 EKD. CDR3 size: 14 residues. Deletions cut 1 base from V and 5 bases from J, with 13 bases between. CDR3 in DNA: TGTGCCTGTGACACACCTACTGAGGAGGATAAACTCATCTTT. Protein product: CACDTPTEEDKLIF.

A few counts support this clone. Different DNA sequences within this sample yield the same CDR3. The chain is built from TRDV2 and TRDJ1, with TRDD3 matching over 12 bases. The V segment lost 2 bases and the J segment 3 bases; nucleotides outside the gene matches: 9. Germline lookup yields CDR1 GEAIGNYY and CDR2 EKD. The CDR3 totals 17 residues. As DNA, the CDR3 is TGTGCCTGTGACATACTGGGGGATACTCACTTCGCCGATAAACTCATCTTT. Translation gives CACDILGDTHFADKLIF.

The chain uses TRDV2 and TRDJ1; TRDD3 matches at 10 bases. CDR3 length: 22 residues. V dropped 1 base and J dropped 0; count of bases not matched to a gene: 22. CDR1 GEAIGNYY and CDR2 EKD come from the germline V gene. The CDR3 DNA follows: TGTGCCTGTGACACTATCCCTACTGGGGGATCCTCGATTGAAACGGACACCGATAAACTCATCTTT. Its translation is CACDTIPTGGSSIETDTDKLIF.

In this sample, this clone turned up a few times. This DNA's translation differs at residue 8 from TCRdb's protein, which comes from a much larger clone; a read error is likely, and the protein shown is translated from the DNA. V usage is TRDV2 and J usage is TRDJ1; no firm D call. This CDR3 region has 16 residues. V was pared by 3 bases and J by 0 bases, with 16 bases between. CDR1 is GEAIGNYY and CDR2 is EKD in the germline V gene. The CDR3 here is CACDRLAEENTDKLIF. The CDR3 DNA sequence: TGTGCCTGTGACCGCTTGGCGGAGGAGAACACCGATAAACTCATCTTT.

This clone has just a few counts. The protein in TCRdb stems from a much larger clone and differs at residue 3 from this DNA's translation, likely a read error; here the protein is translated from the DNA. The chain has TRDV2 and TRDJ1, with 8 positions matching TRDD3. Matching the DNA to germline supplied the J gene, which TCRdb does not give. The CDR3 is 16 residues long. The germline V gene has CDR1 GEAIGNYY and CDR2 EKD. With V trimmed by 7 bases and J by 0 bases, 12 bases remained unmatched. The CDR3 DNA reads TGTGCCTGGGACTCACTGGGGGGACCGTACACCGATAAACTCATCTTT. Translating it yields CAWDSLGGPYTDKLIF.

In this sample, this clone is medium-sized. The same CDR3 can be traced to other DNA sequences in this sample. The genes are TRDV2 and TRDJ2; tentatively, D is TRDD3 (5 bases). V lost 0 bases, J lost 3 bases, and 10 bases lay in between. This CDR3 is built from 15 residues. Looked up from germline, CDR1 is GEAIGNYY and CDR2 is EKD. DNA of the CDR3: TGTGCCTGTGACACCTGGGGTTCTGTGACAGCACAACTCTTCTTT. It specifies CACDTWGSVTAQLFF.

Judged by abundance, this clone is medium-sized. The V call is TRDV2, the J call TRDJ1; 7 bases are a match to TRDD3. CDR1 GEAIGNYY and CDR2 EKD come from the germline V gene. With V trimmed by 3 bases and J by 0 bases, 9 bases remained unmatched. The CDR3 has 16 amino acids. CDR3 sequence (DNA): TGTGCCTGTGACCCCCTAGTGGGGGACCACACCGATAAACTCATCTTT. It is translated as CACDPLVGDHTDKLIF.

With respect to this clone: This could be a read error, since a much larger clone is one nucleotide away. The J gene is TRDJ1, the V gene TRDV2; the match to TRDD3 covers 12 bases. CDR1 and CDR2 from the germline V gene are GEAIGNYY and EKD. Trimming cost V 9 bases and J 2 bases; bases outside gene matches: 21. This CDR3 contains 19 residues. CDR3 DNA sequence: TGTGCCCGTAACCTACTGGGGGATACTCAAACCCCTTGGACCGATAAACTCATCTTT. Residues: CARNLLGDTQTPWTDKLIF.

As concerns this clone: This may be a read error: a much more frequent sequence differs by one nucleotide. Additional DNA sequences in this sample encode the identical CDR3. The CDR3, as DNA: TGTGCTCTTGGTTCCTGGGGGATCTCGATGACAGCACAACTCTTCTTC. Protein product: CALGSWGISMTAQLFF. The V call is TRDV1, the J call TRDJ2; 9 nucleotides agree with TRDD3. Per the germline V gene, CDR1 is TSWWSYY and CDR2 is QGS. The CDR3 sequence is 16 residues long.

V and J are TRDV2 and TRDJ1, with 10 nucleotides matching TRDD3. Because TCRdb records no J gene, it was assigned here through a match of the DNA to germline. The germline CDR1 and CDR2 sequences are GEAIGNYY and EKD. V lost 7 bases to trimming and J lost 2 bases; unmatched junction nucleotides: 12. The CDR3 contains 16 residues. The chain's CDR3 is CACDGLGDGFTDKLIF. The CDR3 bases are TGTGCCTGCGACGGACTGGGGGATGGTTTTACCGATAAACTCATCTTT.

The V and J genes are TRDV2 and TRDJ1; TRDD3 aligns across 11 bases. TCRdb gives no J gene; it was assigned here by matching the DNA to germline. The J segment lost 1 base and the V segment lost 1 base, leaving 28 bases of the junction unmatched. Germline assignment: CDR1 GEAIGNYY and CDR2 EKD. The CDR3 has 24 amino acids. CDR3 protein: CACDTLGPTVLGDTGDRFTDKLIF. The CDR3, as DNA: TGTGCCTGTGACACACTAGGGCCCACGGTGCTGGGGGATACAGGCGACCGGTTCACCGATAAACTCATCTTT.

The chain is built from TRDV2 and TRDJ1; perhaps TRDD3 as D (6 bases). The CDR3 length is 16 residues. CDR1 and CDR2 (germline): GEAIGNYY, EKD. Between the trimmed V and J ends, which lost 0 bases and 3 bases, there was a span of 16 bases. The CDR3: CACDTVGGGTSDKLIF. For the CDR3, the DNA is TGTGCCTGTGACACCGTCGGGGGAGGCACTTCCGATAAACTCATCTTT.

J is TRDJ1 and V is TRDV2; the match to TRDD3 covers 9 bases. No J gene was available from TCRdb, and it was assigned here by a germline match of the DNA. The junction had 22 bases not matched to a gene; V was cut back by 3 bases and J by 0 bases. CDR1 and CDR2 from the germline V gene are GEAIGNYY and EKD. The CDR3 loop spans 21 amino acids. The CDR3 nucleotides read TGTGCCTGTGACTTACTGGGGGAGACGAGTCGCGGTGGGGGGGACACCGATAAACTCATCTTT. The encoded protein is CACDLLGETSRGGGDTDKLIF.

This CDR3 reads CACDPLEEFEAQLFF. As DNA, the CDR3 is TGTGCCTGTGACCCCTTGGAGGAATTTGAGGCACAACTCTTCTTT. The genes are TRDV2 and TRDJ2; no reliable D call. Germline V CDR1 and CDR2: GEAIGNYY, EKD. This CDR3 has 15 residues. V was trimmed by 3 bases and J by 8 bases, leaving 18 bases between them.